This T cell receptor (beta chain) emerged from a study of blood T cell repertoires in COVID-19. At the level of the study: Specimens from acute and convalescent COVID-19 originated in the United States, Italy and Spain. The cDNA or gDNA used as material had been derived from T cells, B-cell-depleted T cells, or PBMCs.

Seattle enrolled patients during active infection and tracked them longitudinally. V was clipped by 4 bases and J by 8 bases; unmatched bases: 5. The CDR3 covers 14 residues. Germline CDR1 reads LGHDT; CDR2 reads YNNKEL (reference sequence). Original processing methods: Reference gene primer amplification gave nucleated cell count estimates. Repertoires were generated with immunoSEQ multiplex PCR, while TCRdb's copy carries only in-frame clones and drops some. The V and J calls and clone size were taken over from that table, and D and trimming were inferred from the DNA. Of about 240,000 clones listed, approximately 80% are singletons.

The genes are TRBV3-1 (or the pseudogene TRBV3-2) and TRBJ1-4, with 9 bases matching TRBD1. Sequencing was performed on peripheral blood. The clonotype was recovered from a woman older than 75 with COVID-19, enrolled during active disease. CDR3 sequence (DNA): TGTGCCAGCAGCCCGGGACAGGGACGGGAAAAACTGTTTTTT. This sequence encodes CASSPGQGREKLFF.